This T cell receptor (beta chain) was captured by sequencing in a study of blood T cell repertoires in COVID-19. About the study: Some COVID-19 samples were acute and others convalescent; all came from the United States, Italy and Spain. Sources were T cells, B-cell-depleted T cells, or PBMCs; the material itself was cDNA or gDNA.

Original processing notes: For nucleated cells, counts were estimated from reference gene primer amplification. Clones were sequenced by immunoSEQ multiplex PCR, and TCRdb holds only the in-frame ones, with some missing. V and J calls and clone size follow that table, whereas D and trimming were derived from the DNA. The sample records around 430,000 clones, about 91% being singletons. Seattle's enrolled individuals joined amid active infection and were then monitored longitudinally. The CDR3 is made up of 16 amino acids. Germline CDR1 LGHDT, CDR2 YNNKEL (reference sequence). Trimming shortened V by 0 bases and J by 1 base, and 9 bases separated the two germline ends.

This clonotype was obtained from a woman aged 50 to 60 with COVID-19, enrolled during active disease. The specimen sequenced was peripheral blood. This rearrangement joins TRBV3-1 (or the pseudogene TRBV3-2) to TRBJ2-2; a weak D match, TRBD2 (6 bases). CDR3 DNA sequence: TGTGCCAGCAGCCAAGAGACTAGGGTGAACACCGGGGAGCTGTTTTTT. Translated, it gives CASSQETRVNTGELFF.